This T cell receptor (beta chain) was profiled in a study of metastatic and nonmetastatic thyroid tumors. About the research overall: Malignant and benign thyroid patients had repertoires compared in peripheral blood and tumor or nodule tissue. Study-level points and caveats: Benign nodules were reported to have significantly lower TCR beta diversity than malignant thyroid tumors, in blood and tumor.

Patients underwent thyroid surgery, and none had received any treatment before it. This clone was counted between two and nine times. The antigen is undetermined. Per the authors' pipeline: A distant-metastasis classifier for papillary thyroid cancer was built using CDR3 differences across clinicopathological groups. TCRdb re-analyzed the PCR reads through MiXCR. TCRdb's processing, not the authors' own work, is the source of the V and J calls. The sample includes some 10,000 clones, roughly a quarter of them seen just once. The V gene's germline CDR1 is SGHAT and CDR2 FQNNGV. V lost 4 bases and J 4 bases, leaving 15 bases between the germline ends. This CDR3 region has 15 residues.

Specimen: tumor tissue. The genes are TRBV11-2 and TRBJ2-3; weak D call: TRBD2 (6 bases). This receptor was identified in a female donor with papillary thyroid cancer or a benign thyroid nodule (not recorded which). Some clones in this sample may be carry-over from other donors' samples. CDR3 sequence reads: CASSWKGRDADTQYF. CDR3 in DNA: TGTGCCAGCAGCTGGAAGGGGCGGGATGCAGATACGCAGTATTTT.